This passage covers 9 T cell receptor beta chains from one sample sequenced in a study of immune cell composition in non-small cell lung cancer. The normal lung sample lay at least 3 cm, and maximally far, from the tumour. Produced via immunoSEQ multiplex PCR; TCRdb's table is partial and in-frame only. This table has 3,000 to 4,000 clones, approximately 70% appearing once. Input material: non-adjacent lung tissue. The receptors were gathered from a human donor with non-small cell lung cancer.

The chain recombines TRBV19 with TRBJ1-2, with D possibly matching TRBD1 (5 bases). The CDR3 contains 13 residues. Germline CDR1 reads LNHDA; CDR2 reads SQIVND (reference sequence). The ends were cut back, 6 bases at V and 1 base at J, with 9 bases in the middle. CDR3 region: CASRGTGNYGYTF. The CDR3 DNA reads TGTGCCAGTAGAGGCACAGGTAACTATGGCTACACCTTC.

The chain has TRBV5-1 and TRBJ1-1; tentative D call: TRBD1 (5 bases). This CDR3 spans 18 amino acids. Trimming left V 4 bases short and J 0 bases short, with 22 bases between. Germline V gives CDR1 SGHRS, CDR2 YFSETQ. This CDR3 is CASSAGTADTIMNTEAFF. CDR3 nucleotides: TGCGCCAGCAGCGCGGGGACTGCGGATACGATAATGAACACTGAAGCTTTCTTT.

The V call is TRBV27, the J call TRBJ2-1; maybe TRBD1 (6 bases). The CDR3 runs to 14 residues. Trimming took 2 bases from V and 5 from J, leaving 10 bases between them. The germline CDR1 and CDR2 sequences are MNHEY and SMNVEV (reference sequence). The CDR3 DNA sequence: TGTGCCAGCAGTTTAACAGGGAGTAACAATGAGCAGTTCTTC. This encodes CASSLTGSNNEQFF.

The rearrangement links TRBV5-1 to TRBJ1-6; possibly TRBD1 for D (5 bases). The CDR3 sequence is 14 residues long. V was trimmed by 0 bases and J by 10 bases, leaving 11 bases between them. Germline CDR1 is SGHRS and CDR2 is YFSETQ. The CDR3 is CASSLAGGYSPLHF. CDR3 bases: TGCGCCAGCAGCTTGGCCGGGGGTTACTCACCCCTCCACTTT.

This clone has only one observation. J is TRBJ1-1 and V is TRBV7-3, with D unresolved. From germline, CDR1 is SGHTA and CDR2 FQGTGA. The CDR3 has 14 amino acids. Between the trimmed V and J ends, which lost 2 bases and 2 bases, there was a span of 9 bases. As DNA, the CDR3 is TGTGCCAGCAGCTTACGACATCAAAACACTGAAGCTTTCTTT. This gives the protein CASSLRHQNTEAFF.

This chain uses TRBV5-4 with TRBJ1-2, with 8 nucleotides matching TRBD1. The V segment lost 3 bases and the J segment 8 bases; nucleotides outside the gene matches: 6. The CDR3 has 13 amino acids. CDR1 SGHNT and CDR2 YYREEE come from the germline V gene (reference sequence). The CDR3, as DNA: TGTGCCAGCAGCTCCCAGGGGGCTGAGGGCTACACCTTC. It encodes CASSSQGAEGYTF.

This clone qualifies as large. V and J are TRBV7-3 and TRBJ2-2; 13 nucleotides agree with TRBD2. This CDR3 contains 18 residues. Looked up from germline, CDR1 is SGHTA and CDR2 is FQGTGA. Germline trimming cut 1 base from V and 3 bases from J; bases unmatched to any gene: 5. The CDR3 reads CASSLILAGGPDTGELFF. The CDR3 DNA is TGTGCCAGCAGCTTAATACTAGCGGGGGGGCCGGACACCGGGGAGCTGTTTTTT.

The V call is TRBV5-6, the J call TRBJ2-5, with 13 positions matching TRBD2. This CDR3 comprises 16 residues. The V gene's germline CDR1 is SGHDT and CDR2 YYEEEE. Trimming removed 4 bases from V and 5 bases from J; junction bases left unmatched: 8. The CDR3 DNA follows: TGTGCCAGCAGCCGGACTAGCGGGGGCCTAGGGGAGACCCAGTACTTC. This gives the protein CASSRTSGGLGETQYF.

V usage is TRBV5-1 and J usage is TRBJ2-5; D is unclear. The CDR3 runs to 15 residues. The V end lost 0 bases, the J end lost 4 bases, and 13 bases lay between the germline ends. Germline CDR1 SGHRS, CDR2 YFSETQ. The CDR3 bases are TGCGCCAGCAGCTTGGGCTCCCTGAGTCGAGAGACCCAGTACTTC. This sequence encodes CASSLGSLSRETQYF.